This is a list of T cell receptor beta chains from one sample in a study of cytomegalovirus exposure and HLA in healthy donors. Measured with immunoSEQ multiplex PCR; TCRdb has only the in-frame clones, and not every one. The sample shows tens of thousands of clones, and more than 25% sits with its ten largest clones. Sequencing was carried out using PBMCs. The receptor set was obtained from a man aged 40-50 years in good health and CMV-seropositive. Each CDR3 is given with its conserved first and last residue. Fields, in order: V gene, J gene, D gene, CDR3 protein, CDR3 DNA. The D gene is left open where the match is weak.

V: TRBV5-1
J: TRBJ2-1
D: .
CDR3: CASSLAHTGGDEQFF
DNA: TGCGCCAGCAGCTTGGCTCATACAGGCGGCGATGAGCAGTTCTTC

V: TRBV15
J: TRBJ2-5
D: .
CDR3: CATSRVSQETQYF
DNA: TGTGCCACCAGCAGAGTTAGCCAAGAGACCCAGTACTTC

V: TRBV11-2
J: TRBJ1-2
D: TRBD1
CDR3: CASSLSGQFSYGYTF
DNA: TGTGCCAGCAGCTTGTCGGGACAGTTCTCCTATGGCTACACCTTC

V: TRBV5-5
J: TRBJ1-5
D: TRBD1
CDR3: CASSLEGGTNQPQHF
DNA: TGTGCCAGCAGCTTGGAAGGGGGCACCAATCAGCCCCAGCATTTT

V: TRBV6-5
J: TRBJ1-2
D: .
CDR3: CASSYSSTGYGYTF
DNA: TGTGCCAGCAGTTACTCGAGTACAGGGTATGGCTACACCTTC

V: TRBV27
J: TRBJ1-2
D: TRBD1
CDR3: CASSINNRGSYGYTF
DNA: TGTGCCAGCAGCATCAATAACAGGGGTTCATACGGCTACACCTTC

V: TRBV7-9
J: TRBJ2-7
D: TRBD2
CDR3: CASSIDPGLAGTYEQYF
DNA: TGTGCCAGCAGCATAGACCCAGGACTAGCGGGGACCTACGAGCAGTACTTC

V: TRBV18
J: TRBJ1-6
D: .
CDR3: CASRISGSSYNSPLHF
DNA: TGTGCCAGCCGAATTTCGGGGAGCTCCTATAATTCACCCCTCCACTTT

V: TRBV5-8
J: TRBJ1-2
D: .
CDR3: CASSLAGGVAF
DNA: TGTGCCAGCAGCTTGGCGGGCGGCGTAGCGTTT

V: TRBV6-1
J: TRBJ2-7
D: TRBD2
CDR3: CASSEASGSSYEQYF
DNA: TGTGCCAGCAGTGAAGCTAGCGGGAGCTCCTACGAGCAGTACTTC

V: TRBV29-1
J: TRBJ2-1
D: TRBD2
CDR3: CSTAGAGEQFF
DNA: TGCAGCACAGCGGGAGCGGGTGAGCAGTTCTTC

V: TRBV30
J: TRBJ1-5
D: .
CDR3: CAWSFNRDGPQHF
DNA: TGTGCCTGGAGTTTTAACAGGGACGGGCCCCAGCATTTT

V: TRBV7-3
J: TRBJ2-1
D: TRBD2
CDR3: CASSARLAGGNEQFF
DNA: TGTGCCAGCAGCGCCAGACTAGCGGGAGGGAATGAGCAGTTCTTC

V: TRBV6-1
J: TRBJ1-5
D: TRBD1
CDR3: CASSGGRDRGKQPQHF
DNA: TGTGCCAGCAGTGGAGGCCGGGACAGGGGCAAACAGCCCCAGCATTTT

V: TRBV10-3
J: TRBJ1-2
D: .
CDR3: CAISESSLRGWLGYTF
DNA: TGTGCCATCAGTGAGTCCTCTTTGAGGGGGTGGCTCGGCTACACCTTC

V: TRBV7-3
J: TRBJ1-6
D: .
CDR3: CASSPGVNSPLHF
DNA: TGTGCCAGCAGCCCCGGGGTGAATTCACCCCTCCACTTT

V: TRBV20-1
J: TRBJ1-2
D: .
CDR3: CSAQMNYGYTF
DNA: TGCAGTGCCCAGATGAACTATGGCTACACCTTC

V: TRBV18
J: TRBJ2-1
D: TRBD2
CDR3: CASSPRTSSDGEQFF
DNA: TGTGCCAGCTCACCCCGGACTAGCTCAGATGGTGAGCAGTTCTTC

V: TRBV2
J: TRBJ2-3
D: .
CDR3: CASSSNGLSTDTQYF
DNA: TGTGCCAGCAGTTCGAACGGTTTAAGTACAGATACGCAGTATTTT

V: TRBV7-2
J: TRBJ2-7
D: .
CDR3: CASSLGSQGNHYEQYF
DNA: TGTGCCAGCAGCTTAGGGTCCCAGGGGAACCACTACGAGCAGTACTTC

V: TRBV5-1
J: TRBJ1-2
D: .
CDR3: CASSQDSPLNYGYTF
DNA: TGCGCCAGCAGCCAGGACAGCCCTTTAAACTATGGCTACACCTTC

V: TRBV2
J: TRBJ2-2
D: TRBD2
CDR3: CASSEVDSGRAGAGELFF
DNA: TGTGCCAGCAGTGAAGTCGATAGCGGGAGGGCCGGCGCCGGGGAGCTGTTTTTT

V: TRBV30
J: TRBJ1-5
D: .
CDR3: CAWTLGGSPDSNQPQHF
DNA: TGTGCCTGGACCCTGGGAGGGTCCCCCGATAGCAATCAGCCCCAGCATTTT

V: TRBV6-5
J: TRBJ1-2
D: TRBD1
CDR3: CASRPQGDAGNGYTF
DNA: TGTGCCAGCAGACCACAGGGGGATGCGGGGAATGGCTACACCTTC

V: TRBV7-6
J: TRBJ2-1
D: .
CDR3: CASSFISYNEQFF
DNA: TGTGCCAGCAGCTTTATCTCCTACAATGAGCAGTTCTTC

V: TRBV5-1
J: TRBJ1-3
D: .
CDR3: CASSLAGFSGNTIYF
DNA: TGCGCCAGCAGCTTGGCGGGGTTCTCTGGAAACACCATATATTTT

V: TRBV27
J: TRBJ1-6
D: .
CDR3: CASSRRTEAYNSPLHF
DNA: TGTGCCAGCAGTCGACGGACAGAAGCCTATAATTCACCCCTCCACTTT

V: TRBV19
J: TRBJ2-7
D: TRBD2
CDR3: CASSTGLASYEQYF
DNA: TGTGCCAGTAGTACCGGACTAGCCAGCTACGAGCAGTACTTC

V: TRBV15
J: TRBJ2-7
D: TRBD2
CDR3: CATSRPLAGGGEQYF
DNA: TGTGCCACCAGCAGACCCTTAGCGGGAGGTGGGGAGCAGTACTTC

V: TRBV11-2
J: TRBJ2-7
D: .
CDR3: CASSLGGSYEQYF
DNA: TGTGCCAGCAGCTTAGGCGGCTCCTACGAGCAGTACTTC

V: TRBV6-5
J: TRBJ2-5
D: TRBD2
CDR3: CASSYSTSGQETQYF
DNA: TGTGCCAGCAGTTACTCGACTAGCGGTCAAGAGACCCAGTACTTC

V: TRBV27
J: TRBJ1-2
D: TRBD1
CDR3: CASSLSSGQSRGGYTF
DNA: TGTGCCAGCAGTTTATCGTCGGGACAGTCCAGAGGGGGCTACACCTTC

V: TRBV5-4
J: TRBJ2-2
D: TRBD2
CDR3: CASTGYRLAGGPEAGELFF
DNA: TGTGCCAGCACCGGCTATAGGCTAGCGGGAGGGCCGGAGGCCGGGGAGCTGTTTTTT

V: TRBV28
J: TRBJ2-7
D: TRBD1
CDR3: CASSPSGQGTHEQYF
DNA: TGTGCCAGCAGTCCTTCGGGACAGGGGACCCACGAGCAGTACTTC

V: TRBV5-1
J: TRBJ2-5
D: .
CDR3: CASSSTVGGQETQYF
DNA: TGCGCCAGCAGCTCGACGGTGGGGGGCCAAGAGACCCAGTACTTC

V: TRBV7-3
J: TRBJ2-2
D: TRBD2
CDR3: CASSLKGPGRADTGELFF
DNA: TGTGCCAGCAGCTTAAAAGGGCCAGGGAGGGCCGACACCGGGGAGCTGTTTTTT

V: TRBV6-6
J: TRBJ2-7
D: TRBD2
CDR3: CASSRVGKRGDEQYF
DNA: TGTGCCAGCAGTAGGGTCGGGAAGCGGGGGGACGAGCAGTACTTC

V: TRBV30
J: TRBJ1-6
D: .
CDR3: CAWRQDGSPLHF
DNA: TGTGCCTGGAGACAGGACGGGTCACCCCTCCACTTT

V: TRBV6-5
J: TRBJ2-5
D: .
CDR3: CASRLLSQETQYF
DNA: TGTGCCAGCAGGCTACTAAGCCAAGAGACCCAGTACTTC

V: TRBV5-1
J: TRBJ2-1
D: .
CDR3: CASSLVAGSYNEQFF
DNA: TGCGCCAGCAGCTTGGTCGCAGGCTCCTACAATGAGCAGTTCTTC

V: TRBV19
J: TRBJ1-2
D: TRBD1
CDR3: CASSIPRQGAGGYTF
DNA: TGTGCCAGTAGTATACCACGACAGGGGGCCGGTGGCTACACCTTC

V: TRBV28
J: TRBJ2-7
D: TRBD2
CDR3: CASTLRGGRVTYEQYF
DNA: TGTGCCAGCACCCTACGGGGGGGCAGGGTAACCTACGAGCAGTACTTC

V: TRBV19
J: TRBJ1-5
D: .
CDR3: CASSIQGTQPQHF
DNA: TGTGCCAGTAGTATACAGGGGACTCAGCCCCAGCATTTT

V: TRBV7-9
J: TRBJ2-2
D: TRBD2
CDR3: CASSYVGTSDTGELFF
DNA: TGTGCCAGCAGCTACGTAGGGACTAGCGACACCGGGGAGCTGTTTTTT

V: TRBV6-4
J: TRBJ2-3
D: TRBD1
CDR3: CASSDGQGDTDTQYF
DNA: TGTGCCAGCAGTGACGGACAGGGAGACACAGATACGCAGTATTTT

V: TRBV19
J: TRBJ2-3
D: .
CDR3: CASTTGGLGADTQYF
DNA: TGTGCCAGTACTACTGGAGGCCTGGGGGCGGATACGCAGTATTTT

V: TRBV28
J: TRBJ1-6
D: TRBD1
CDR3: CASTKTGYGVYNSPLHF
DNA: TGTGCCAGCACCAAGACAGGGTACGGGGTCTATAATTCACCCCTCCACTTT

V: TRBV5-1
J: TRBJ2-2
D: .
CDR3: CASARGGGANTGELFF
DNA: TGCGCCAGCGCCCGGGGTGGCGGGGCCAACACCGGGGAGCTGTTTTTT

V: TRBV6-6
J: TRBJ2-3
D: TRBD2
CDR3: CASSTGSSGGDTQYF
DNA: TGTGCCAGCAGTACAGGGTCTAGCGGGGGAGATACGCAGTATTTT

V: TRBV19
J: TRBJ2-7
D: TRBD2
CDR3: CASSIGTSGGPTYEQYF
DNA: TGTGCCAGTAGTATTGGGACTAGCGGGGGGCCTACCTACGAGCAGTACTTC

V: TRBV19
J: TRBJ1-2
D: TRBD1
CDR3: CASQGTDYGYTF
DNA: TGTGCCAGTCAAGGGACAGACTATGGCTACACCTTC

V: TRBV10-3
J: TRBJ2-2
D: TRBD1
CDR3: CAISDDRGSTELFF
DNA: TGTGCCATCAGTGACGACAGGGGATCGACGGAGCTGTTTTTT

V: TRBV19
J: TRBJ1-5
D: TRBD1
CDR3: CASSRDSSYQPQHF
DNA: TGTGCCAGTAGTAGGGACAGCTCCTATCAGCCCCAGCATTTT

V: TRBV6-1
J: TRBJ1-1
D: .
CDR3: CASRLTETEAFF
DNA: TGTGCCAGTCGTTTAACGGAGACTGAAGCTTTCTTT

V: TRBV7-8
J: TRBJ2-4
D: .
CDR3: CASSPSLGDIQYF
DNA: TGTGCCAGCAGCCCATCCCTGGGAGACATTCAGTACTTC